Below, 18 T cell receptor beta chains from the same sample are listed, as sequenced in a study of blood T cell repertoires in COVID-19. Assay: immunoSEQ multiplex PCR; the TCRdb copy retains only in-frame clones and omits some. The sample contains fewer than 200,000 clones, roughly 84% of which appear only once. The source material was PBMCs or T cells enriched from blood (not recorded which). The source is a woman in her twenties or thirties who had been exposed to COVID-19.

This chain connects TRBV4-1 to TRBJ2-4; a weak D match, TRBD2 (6 bases). Germline V gene data show CDR1 as MGHRA and CDR2 as YSYEKL. V lost 6 bases to trimming and J lost 5 bases, with 17 bases between them. The CDR3 totals 15 residues. In nucleotides, the CDR3 is TGCGCCAGCAGTCCCATTACGGGGACTCAAAACATTCAGTACTTC. This encodes CASSPITGTQNIQYF.

The gene calls are TRBV3-1 (or the pseudogene TRBV3-2) and TRBJ1-3; no firm D call. The ends were cut back, 5 bases at V and 0 bases at J, with 5 bases in the middle. The CDR3 totals 13 residues. Germline lookup yields CDR1 LGHDT and CDR2 YNNKEL (reference sequence). The CDR3 loop is CASSFSSGNTIYF. The CDR3 nucleotides are TGTGCCAGCAGCTTCAGCTCTGGAAACACCATATATTTT.

V is TRBV10-2 and J is TRBJ2-1; D unclear. The CDR3 covers 12 residues. V lost 5 bases and J 5 bases, leaving 7 bases between the germline ends. From germline, CDR1 is WSHSY and CDR2 SAAADI. The CDR3 sequence is CASSRFNNEQFF. In DNA form, the CDR3 reads TGCGCCAGCAGTCGGTTCAACAATGAGCAGTTCTTC.

The chain combines TRBV19 with TRBJ2-1, with TRBD2 identical over 12 bases. CDR3 length equals 15 residues. The germline V gene encodes CDR1 LNHDA and CDR2 SQIVND (reference sequence). Trimming cost V 6 bases and J 2 bases; bases outside gene matches: 2. Here the CDR3 DNA reads TGTGCCAGTAGCCCTAGCGGGGGGGCCTACAATGAGCAGTTCTTC. Residues: CASSPSGGAYNEQFF.

This clone was seen only once. This chain uses TRBV4-1 with TRBJ2-1; 8 bases map to TRBD1. From germline, CDR1 is MGHRA and CDR2 YSYEKL. V was clipped by 0 bases and J by 5 bases; unmatched bases: 6. The CDR3 runs 16 residues. The CDR3 loop reads CASSQDLGQGHNEQFF. The CDR3 nucleotides are TGCGCCAGCAGCCAAGATCTCGGACAGGGCCACAATGAGCAGTTCTTC.

This clone was seen only a few times. The chain has TRBV19 and TRBJ1-2; D ambiguous. The CDR3 runs to 11 residues. Trimming cost V 3 bases and J 8 bases, with 7 bases left between them. Germline V CDR1 and CDR2: LNHDA, SQIVND (reference sequence). CDR3 in DNA: TGTGCCAGTAGTATCGGGGTCGGCTACACCTTC. Translation gives CASSIGVGYTF.

This chain connects TRBV6-5 to TRBJ2-7, with 7 bases lining up with TRBD1. Germline CDR1 MNHEY, CDR2 SVGAGI. Losses at the gene ends were 1 base for V and 0 bases for J; bases not matched to a gene: 0. The CDR3 sequence is 14 residues long. CDR3 loop: CASSYWDSSYEQYF. The DNA of the CDR3 is TGTGCCAGCAGTTACTGGGACAGCTCCTACGAGCAGTACTTC.

The V and J genes are TRBV12-3 or TRBV12-4 and TRBJ1-1; D ambiguous. The CDR3 contains 12 residues. Trimming removed 7 bases from V and 3 bases from J, with 9 bases in between. For the CDR3, the DNA is TGTGCCAGCACCTTCGGGTACACTGAAGCTTTCTTT. Translated, it gives CASTFGYTEAFF.

The J gene is TRBJ1-1, the V gene TRBV4-3; 7 bases are a match to TRBD1. V gave up 4 bases and J gave up 1 base; unmatched junction bases: 3. The CDR3 totals 14 residues. The germline V gene encodes CDR1 LGHNA and CDR2 YSLEER. CDR3 sequence reads: CASSLGTENTEAFF. The CDR3 DNA reads as TGCGCCAGCAGCCTCGGGACAGAGAACACTGAAGCTTTCTTT.

This sequence joins TRBV10-3 and TRBJ1-1; TRBD1 is a possible D gene (5 bases). This CDR3 comprises 15 residues. V lost 1 base and J lost 1, with 10 bases in between. Germline V gives CDR1 ENHRY, CDR2 SYGVKD. CDR3 residues: CAISEYGGENTEAFF. The CDR3 nucleotides read TGTGCCATCAGTGAGTATGGGGGGGAGAACACTGAAGCTTTCTTT.

J is TRBJ1-1 and V is TRBV12-3 or TRBV12-4; D is unclear. This CDR3 region has 13 residues. With 4 bases removed from V and 1 base from J, the gap between germline ends came to 7 bases. The CDR3: CASSSTENTEAFF. The CDR3 nucleotides are TGTGCCAGCAGTTCTACAGAGAACACTGAAGCTTTCTTT.

In its sample, this clone was seen a few times. This chain connects TRBV19 to TRBJ1-3, with D perhaps TRBD1 (5 bases). Trimming cost V 2 bases and J 16 bases, with 18 bases left between them. The CDR3 extends over 13 amino acids. The germline CDR1 and CDR2 sequences are LNHDA and SQIVND (reference sequence). CDR3 in amino acids: CASSITPGLGSYF. Written as DNA, the CDR3 is TGTGCCAGTAGTATAACTCCGGGACTCGGAAGCTATTTT. The full variable domain, with the rest looked up from reference TRBV19 and TRBJ1-3, is DGGITQSPKYLFRKEGQNVTLSCEQNLNHDAMYWYRQDPGQGLRLIYYSQIVNDFQKGDIAEGYSVSREKKESFPLTVTSAQKNPTAFYLCASSITPGLGSYFGEGSWLTVV.

The chain couples TRBV7-2 to TRBJ1-2; D perhaps matches TRBD1 (6 bases). This CDR3 has 14 amino acids. V lost 0 bases to trimming and J lost 8 bases, with 13 bases between them. The germline CDR1 and CDR2 sequences are SGHTA and FQGNSA. The CDR3 protein is CASSLARGAGGYTF. CDR3 sequence (DNA): TGTGCCAGCAGCTTAGCTCGGGGGGCAGGAGGCTACACCTTC.

This clone was seen a single time. V usage is TRBV6-4 and J usage is TRBJ1-1, with D uncertain. V lost 10 bases to trimming and J lost 0 bases, with 12 bases between them. CDR1 and CDR2 (germline): MRHNA, SNTAGT. The CDR3 has 13 amino acids. In DNA form, the CDR3 reads TGTGCCACCCGGGGAAGCTTGAACACTGAAGCTTTCTTT. Residues: CATRGSLNTEAFF.

The V and J genes are TRBV7-9 and TRBJ1-3; a weak D match, TRBD1 (6 bases). The CDR3 spans 15 residues. Germline V gene lookup returns CDR1 SEHNR and CDR2 FQNEAQ (reference sequence). V lost 4 bases and J lost 0, with 10 bases in between. In DNA, the CDR3 is TGTGCCAGCAGCTCCCCGACAGGCTCTGGAAACACCATATATTTT. It is translated as CASSSPTGSGNTIYF.

This clone was observed once. The chain is built from TRBV30 and TRBJ1-1, with D possibly being TRBD1 (5 bases). The V gene lost 8 bases and the J gene lost 6 bases, with 16 bases spanning the gap. The CDR3 spans 12 residues. Germline V gives CDR1 GTSNPN, CDR2 SVGIG (reference sequence). DNA for the CDR3: TGTGCCCGCCTGGATGAAGGGGCTGAAGCTTTCTTT. The encoded protein is CARLDEGAEAFF. Looking up the rest from reference TRBV30 and TRBJ1-1 gives the full variable domain: SQTIHQWPATLVQPVGSPLSLECTVEGTSNPNLYWYRQAAGRGLQLLFYSVGIGQISSEVPQNLSASRPQDRQFILSSKKLLLSDSGFYLCARLDEGAEAFFGQGTRLTVV.

The V call is TRBV6-5, the J call TRBJ2-7, with D possibly being TRBD2 (7 bases). Trimming pared 0 bases from V and 7 bases from J, leaving 19 bases between. Germline V gives CDR1 MNHEY, CDR2 SVGAGI. The CDR3 is 16 amino acids. The CDR3 here is CASSYSSSGGAGEQYF. The CDR3 DNA follows: TGTGCCAGCAGTTACTCGAGTAGTGGGGGGGCCGGGGAGCAGTACTTC.

The rearrangement links TRBV21-1 to TRBJ1-6; the DNA was not compared with TRBD1, the D call given in the table. TRBV21-1 is recorded as a pseudogene. There are 15 residues in the CDR3. The CDR3 protein is CARSGQGYYNSPLHF. The CDR3 DNA is TGTGCCAGGAGCGGGCAGGGTTATTATAATTCACCCCTCCACTTT.